This T cell receptor beta chain appears in the sequencing data of a study of CD8+CD57+ T cells in acquired aplastic anemia. Study as a whole: DNA from sorted CD4+ and CD8+ cells averaged around 3.5 ug. General observations from the study: Some 28 CD8+ CDR3 sequences occurred in both the patients and the controls.

This clonotype was seen at least ten times. Its antigen is currently unknown. The sequenced patients had an expansion of CD8+CD57+ cells seen by flow cytometry. Patients, without exception, had severe acquired aplastic anemia. At the time of blood sampling, patients had not yet received any therapy. For CDR3 and TCR beta VDJ profiling, genomic DNA was the template used. TCRdb re-derived calls from the reads in MiXCR, one entry per CDR3 protein. The profile covers 130,000 or so distinct CDR3 sequences, with roughly 40% appearing a single time and 2% to 3% taken by the ten largest. CDR1 and CDR2 (germline): SEHNR, FQNEAQ (reference sequence). The CDR3 covers 14 residues. V lost 5 bases and J lost 3; bases outside the gene matches: 5.

The V gene is TRBV7-9, the J gene TRBJ1-2; 8 bases line up with TRBD1. The sample taken for sequencing was sorted CD4+, CD8+, or CD8+CD57+ T cells (not recorded which) from PBMCs. This TCR came from a human donor with aplastic anemia. The CDR3 coding sequence is TGTGCCAGCAGCCCCTTGGACAGGGACTATGGCTACACCTTC. Translated: CASSPLDRDYGYTF.